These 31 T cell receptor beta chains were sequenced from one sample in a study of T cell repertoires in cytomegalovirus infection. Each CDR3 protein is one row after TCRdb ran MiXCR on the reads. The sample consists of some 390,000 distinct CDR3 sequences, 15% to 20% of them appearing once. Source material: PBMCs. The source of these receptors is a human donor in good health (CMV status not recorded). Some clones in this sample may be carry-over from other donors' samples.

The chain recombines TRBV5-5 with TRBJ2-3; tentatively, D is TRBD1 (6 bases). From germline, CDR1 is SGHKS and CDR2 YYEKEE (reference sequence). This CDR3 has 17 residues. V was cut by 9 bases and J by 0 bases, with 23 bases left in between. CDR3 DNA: TGTGCCAACTCCCCACCAGGGGCGAAGACCAGCACAGATACGCAGTATTTT. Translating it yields CANSPPGAKTSTDTQYF.

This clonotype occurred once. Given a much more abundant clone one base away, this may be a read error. The CDR3 region is CASSPLGQGGTEVFF. Written as DNA, the CDR3 is TGTGCCAGCAGTCCTCTGGGACAGGGGGGAACTGAAGTTTTCTTT. V usage is TRBV28 and J usage is TRBJ1-1, with 11 positions matching TRBD1. CDR1 is MDHEN, CDR2 SYDVKM, per germline. The length of the CDR3 is 15 residues.

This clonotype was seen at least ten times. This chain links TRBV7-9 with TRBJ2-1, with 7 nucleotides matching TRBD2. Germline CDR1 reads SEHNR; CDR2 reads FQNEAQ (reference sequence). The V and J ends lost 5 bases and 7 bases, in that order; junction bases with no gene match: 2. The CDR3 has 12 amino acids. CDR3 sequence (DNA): TGTGCCAGCAGCCCCGGGGGGAATGAGCAGTTCTTC. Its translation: CASSPGGNEQFF.

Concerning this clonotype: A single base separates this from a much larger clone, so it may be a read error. CDR3 residues: CASSLGGHGEQLF. Written as DNA, the CDR3 is TGTGCCAGCAGCTTAGGTGGCCACGGGGAGCAGCTCTTC. The chain carries TRBV7-6 and TRBJ2-1; D possibly corresponds to TRBD2 (5 bases). The CDR3 has 13 residues. Germline V CDR1 and CDR2: SGHVS, FNYEAQ.

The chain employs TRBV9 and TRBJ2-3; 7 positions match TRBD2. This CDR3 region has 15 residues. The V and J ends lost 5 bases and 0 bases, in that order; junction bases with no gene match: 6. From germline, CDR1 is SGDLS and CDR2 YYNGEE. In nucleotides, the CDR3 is TGTGCCAGCAGGGGCGGGGGAGAAAGCACAGATACGCAGTATTTT. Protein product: CASRGGGESTDTQYF.

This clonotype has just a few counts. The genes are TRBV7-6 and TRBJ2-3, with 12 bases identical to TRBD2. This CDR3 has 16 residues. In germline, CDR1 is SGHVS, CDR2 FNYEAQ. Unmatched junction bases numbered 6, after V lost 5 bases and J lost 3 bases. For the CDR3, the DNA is TGTGCCAGCAGCGCTGGACTAGCGGGACAAACAGATACGCAGTATTTT. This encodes CASSAGLAGQTDTQYF. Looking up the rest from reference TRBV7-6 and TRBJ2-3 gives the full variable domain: GAGVSQSPRYKVTKRGQDVALRCDPISGHVSLYWYRQALGQGPEFLTYFNYEAQQDKSGLPNDRFSAERPEGSISTLTIQRTEQRDSAMYRCASSAGLAGQTDTQYFGPGTRLTVL.

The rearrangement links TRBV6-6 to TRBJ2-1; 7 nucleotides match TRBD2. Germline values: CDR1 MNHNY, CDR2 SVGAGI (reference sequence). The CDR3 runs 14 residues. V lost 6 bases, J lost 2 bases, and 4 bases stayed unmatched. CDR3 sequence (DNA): TGTGCCAGCAGAAATCTAGCGGCCTACAATGAGCAGTTCTTC. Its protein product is CASRNLAAYNEQFF.

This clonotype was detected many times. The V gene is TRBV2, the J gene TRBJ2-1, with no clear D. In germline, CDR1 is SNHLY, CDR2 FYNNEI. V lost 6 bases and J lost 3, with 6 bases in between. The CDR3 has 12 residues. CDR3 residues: CASRDNYNEQFF. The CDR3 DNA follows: TGTGCCAGCAGAGACAACTACAATGAGCAGTTCTTC.

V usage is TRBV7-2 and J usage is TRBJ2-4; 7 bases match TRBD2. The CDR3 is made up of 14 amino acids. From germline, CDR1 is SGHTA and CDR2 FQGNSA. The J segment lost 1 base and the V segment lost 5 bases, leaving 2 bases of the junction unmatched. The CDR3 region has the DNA TGTGCCAGCAGCATCGGGGGGGCCAAAAACATTCAGTACTTC. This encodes CASSIGGAKNIQYF.

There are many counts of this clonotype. The CDR3 protein is CASSLTSGSYEQYF. The CDR3 DNA reads as TGTGCCAGCAGCTTGACTAGCGGGAGCTACGAGCAGTACTTC. The chain joins TRBV7-2 to TRBJ2-7; 12 nucleotides align to TRBD2. Trimming took 3 bases from V and 3 from J; bases not matched to a gene: 0. Germline lookup yields CDR1 SGHTA and CDR2 FQGNSA. This CDR3 region has 14 residues.

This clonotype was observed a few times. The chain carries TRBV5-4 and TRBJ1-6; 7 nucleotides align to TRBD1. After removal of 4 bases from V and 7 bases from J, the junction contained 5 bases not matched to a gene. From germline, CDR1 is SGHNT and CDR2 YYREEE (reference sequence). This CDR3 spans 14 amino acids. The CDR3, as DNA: TGTGCCAGCAGCGTGGGACAGCTAAATTCACCCCTCCACTTT. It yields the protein CASSVGQLNSPLHF.

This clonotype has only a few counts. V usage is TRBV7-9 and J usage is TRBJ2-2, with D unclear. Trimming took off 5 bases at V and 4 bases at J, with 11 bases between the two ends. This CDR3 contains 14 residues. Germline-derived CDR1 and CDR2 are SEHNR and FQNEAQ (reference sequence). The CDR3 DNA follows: TGTGCCAGCAGCCAACGGACGGTCACCGGGGAGCTGTTTTTT. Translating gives CASSQRTVTGELFF.

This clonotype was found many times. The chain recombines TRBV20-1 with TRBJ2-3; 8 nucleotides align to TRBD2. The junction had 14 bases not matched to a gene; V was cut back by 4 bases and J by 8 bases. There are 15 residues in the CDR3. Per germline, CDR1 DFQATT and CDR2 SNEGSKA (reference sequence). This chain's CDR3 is CSAMEGRGGLGTQYF. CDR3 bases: TGCAGTGCTATGGAGGGACGGGGGGGCCTGGGTACGCAGTATTTT.

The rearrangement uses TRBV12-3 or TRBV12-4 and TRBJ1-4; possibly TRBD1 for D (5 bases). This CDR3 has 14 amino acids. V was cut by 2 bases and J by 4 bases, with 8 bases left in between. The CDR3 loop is CASSLSGFNEKLFF. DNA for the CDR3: TGTGCCAGCAGTTTATCAGGGTTTAATGAAAAACTGTTTTTT.

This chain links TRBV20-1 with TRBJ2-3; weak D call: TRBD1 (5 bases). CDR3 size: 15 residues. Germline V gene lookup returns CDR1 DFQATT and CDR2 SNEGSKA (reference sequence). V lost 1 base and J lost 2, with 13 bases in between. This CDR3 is CSARGGWGNTDTQYF. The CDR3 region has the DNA TGCAGTGCTAGAGGTGGCTGGGGCAACACAGATACGCAGTATTTT.

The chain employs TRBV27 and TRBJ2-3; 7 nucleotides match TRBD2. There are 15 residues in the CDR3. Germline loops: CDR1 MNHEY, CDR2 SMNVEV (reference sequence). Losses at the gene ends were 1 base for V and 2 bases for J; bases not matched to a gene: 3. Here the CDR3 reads CASSLLRGTTDTQYF. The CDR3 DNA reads TGTGCCAGCAGTTTATTGCGGGGGACCACAGATACGCAGTATTTT.

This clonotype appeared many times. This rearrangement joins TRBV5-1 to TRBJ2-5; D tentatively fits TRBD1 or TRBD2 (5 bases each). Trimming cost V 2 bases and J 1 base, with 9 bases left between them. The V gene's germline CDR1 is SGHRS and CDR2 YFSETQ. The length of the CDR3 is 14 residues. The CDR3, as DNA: TGCGCCAGCAGCTTTATGGGACCCCAAGAGACCCAGTACTTC. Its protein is CASSFMGPQETQYF.

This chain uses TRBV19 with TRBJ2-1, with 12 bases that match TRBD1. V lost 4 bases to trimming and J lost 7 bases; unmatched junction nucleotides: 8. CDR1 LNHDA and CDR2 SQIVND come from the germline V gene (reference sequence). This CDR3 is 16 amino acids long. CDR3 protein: CASSTPGTGGSNEQFF. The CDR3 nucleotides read TGTGCCAGTAGTACCCCCGGGACAGGGGGCTCTAATGAGCAGTTCTTC.

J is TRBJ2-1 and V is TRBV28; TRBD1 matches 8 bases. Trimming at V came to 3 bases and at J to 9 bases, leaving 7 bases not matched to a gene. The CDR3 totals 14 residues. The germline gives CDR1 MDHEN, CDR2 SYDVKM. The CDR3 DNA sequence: TGTGCCAGCAGTTTTATGGGACAGGTCTTTGAGCAGTTCTTC. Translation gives CASSFMGQVFEQFF.

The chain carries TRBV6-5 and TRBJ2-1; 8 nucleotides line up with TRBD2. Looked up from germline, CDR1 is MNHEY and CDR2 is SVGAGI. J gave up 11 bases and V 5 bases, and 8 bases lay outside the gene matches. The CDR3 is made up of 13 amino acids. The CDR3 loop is CASSRGLVNKQFF. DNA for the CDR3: TGTGCCAGCAGTCGGGGACTAGTGAATAAGCAGTTCTTC.

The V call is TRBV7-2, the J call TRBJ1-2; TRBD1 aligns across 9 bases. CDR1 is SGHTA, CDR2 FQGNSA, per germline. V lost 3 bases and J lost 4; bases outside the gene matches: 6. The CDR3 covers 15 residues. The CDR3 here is CASSFQGQGSYGYTF. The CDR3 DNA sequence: TGTGCCAGCAGCTTCCAGGGACAGGGAAGCTATGGCTACACCTTC.

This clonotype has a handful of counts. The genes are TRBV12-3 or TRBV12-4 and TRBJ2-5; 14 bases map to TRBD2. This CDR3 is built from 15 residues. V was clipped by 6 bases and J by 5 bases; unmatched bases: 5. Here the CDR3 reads CASSRLAGGPETQYF. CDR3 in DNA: TGTGCCAGCAGCAGACTAGCGGGGGGGCCTGAGACCCAGTACTTC.

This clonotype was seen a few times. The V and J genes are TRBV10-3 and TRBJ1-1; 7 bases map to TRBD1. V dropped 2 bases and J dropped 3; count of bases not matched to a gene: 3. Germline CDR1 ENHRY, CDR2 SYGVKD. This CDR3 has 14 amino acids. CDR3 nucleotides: TGTGCCATCAGTGAGCCGGGACAGTACACTGAAGCTTTCTTT. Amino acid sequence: CAISEPGQYTEAFF.

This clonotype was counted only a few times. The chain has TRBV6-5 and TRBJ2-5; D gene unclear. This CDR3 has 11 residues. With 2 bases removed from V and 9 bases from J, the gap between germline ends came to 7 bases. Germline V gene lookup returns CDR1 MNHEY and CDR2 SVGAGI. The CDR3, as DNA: TGTGCCAGCAGTTACGGACGGGCCCAGTACTTC. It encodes CASSYGRAQYF.

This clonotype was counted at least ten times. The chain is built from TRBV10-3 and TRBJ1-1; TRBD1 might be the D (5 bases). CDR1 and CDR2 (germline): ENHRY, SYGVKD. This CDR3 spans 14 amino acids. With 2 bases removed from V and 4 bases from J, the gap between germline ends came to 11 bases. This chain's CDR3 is CAISERGGSTEAFF. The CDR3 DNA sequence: TGTGCCATCAGTGAGAGGGGAGGAAGCACTGAAGCTTTCTTT.

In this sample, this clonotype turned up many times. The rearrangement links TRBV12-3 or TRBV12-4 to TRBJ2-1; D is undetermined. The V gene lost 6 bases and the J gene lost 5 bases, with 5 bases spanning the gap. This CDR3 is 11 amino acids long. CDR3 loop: CASSRNNEQFF. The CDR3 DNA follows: TGTGCCAGCAGCCGAAACAATGAGCAGTTCTTC.

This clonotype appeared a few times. CDR3 in DNA: TGTGCCAGCAGCTTATTCGCGGGAGGGTCCAACAATGAGCAGTTCTTC. Translating it yields CASSLFAGGSNNEQFF. The V gene is TRBV7-8, the J gene TRBJ2-1; 9 bases line up with TRBD2. Trimming removed 2 bases from V and 5 bases from J; junction bases left unmatched: 7. The CDR3 is 16 residues long. Germline lookup yields CDR1 SGHVS and CDR2 FQNEAQ. Using reference TRBV7-8 and TRBJ2-1 for the parts outside the CDR3, the full variable domain is GAGVSQSPRYKVAKRGQDVALRCDPISGHVSLFWYQQALGQGPEFLTYFQNEAQLDKSGLPSDRFFAERPEGSVSTLKIQRTQQEDSAVYLCASSLFAGGSNNEQFFGPGTRLTVL.

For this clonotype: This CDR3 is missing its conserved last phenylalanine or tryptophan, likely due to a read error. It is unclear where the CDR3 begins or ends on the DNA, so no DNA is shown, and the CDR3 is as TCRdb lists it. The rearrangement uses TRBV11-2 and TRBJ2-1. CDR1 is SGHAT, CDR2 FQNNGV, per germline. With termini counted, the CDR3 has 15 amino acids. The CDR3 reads CASSLGTYSYNEQLL.

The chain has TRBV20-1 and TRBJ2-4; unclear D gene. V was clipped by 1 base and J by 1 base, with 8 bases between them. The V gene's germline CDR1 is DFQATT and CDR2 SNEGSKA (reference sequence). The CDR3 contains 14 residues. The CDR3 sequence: CSARGALAKNIQYF. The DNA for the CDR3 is TGCAGTGCTAGAGGGGCGCTGGCCAAAAACATTCAGTACTTC.

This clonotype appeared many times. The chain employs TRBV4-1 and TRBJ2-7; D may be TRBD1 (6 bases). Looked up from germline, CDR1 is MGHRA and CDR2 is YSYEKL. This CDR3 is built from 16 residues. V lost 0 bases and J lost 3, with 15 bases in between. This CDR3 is CASSQDAAGVDYEQYF. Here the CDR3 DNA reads TGCGCCAGCAGCCAAGATGCGGCAGGGGTAGACTACGAGCAGTACTTC.

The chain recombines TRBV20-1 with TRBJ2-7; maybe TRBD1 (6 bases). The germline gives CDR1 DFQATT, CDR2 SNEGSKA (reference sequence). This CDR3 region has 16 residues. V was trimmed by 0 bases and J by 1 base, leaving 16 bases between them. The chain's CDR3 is CSARDRSTGVSYEQYF. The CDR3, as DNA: TGCAGTGCTAGAGATAGATCGACAGGCGTATCCTACGAGCAGTACTTC.